Below, one TCR beta chain is given with its context. Between the trimmed V and J ends, which lost 4 bases and 6 bases, there was a span of 12 bases. The CDR3 length is 13 residues. Looked up from germline, CDR1 is MNHNS and CDR2 is SASEGT. This sample is drawn from a study of blood T cells in healthy people across ages. About the study: About one barcoded beta molecule per two T cells was the capture yield of template switching.

A second PCR, run for roughly 7 to 11 cycles, used a sample-barcoded 5' primer plus a J-beta primer mix. One entry per CDR3 protein results from TCRdb running MiXCR on the 5' RACE reads. The sample records some 900,000 distinct CDR3 sequences, about 48% being singletons. The clonotype comes from a man younger than 40 in good health. Sequencing was performed on blood. J is TRBJ1-2 and V is TRBV6-1; D is undetermined. In DNA form, the CDR3 reads TGTGCCAGCAGTGCCCGACTGCGCCATGGCTACACCTTC. Its protein product is CASSARLRHGYTF.